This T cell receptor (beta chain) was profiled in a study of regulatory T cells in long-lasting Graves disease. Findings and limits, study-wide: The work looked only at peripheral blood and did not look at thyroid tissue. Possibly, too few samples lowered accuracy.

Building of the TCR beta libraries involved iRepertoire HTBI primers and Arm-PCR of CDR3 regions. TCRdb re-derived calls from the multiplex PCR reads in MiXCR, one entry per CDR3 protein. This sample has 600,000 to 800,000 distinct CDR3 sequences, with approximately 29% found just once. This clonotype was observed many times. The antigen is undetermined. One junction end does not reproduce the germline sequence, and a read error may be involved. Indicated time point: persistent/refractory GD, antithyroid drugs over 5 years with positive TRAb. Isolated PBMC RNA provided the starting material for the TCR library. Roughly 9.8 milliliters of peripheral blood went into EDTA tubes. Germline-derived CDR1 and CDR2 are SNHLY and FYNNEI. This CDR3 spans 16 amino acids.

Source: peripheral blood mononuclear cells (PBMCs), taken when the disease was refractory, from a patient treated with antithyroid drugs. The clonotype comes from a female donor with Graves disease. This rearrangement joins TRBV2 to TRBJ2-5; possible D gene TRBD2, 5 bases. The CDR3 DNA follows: TGTGCCAGCAATGAAATGGGTATGGCAGGAGGAGAGACCCAGTACTTC. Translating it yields CASNEMGMAGGETQYF. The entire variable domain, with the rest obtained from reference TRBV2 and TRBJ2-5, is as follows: EPEVTQTPSHQVTQMGQEVILRCVPISNHLYFYWYRQILGQKVEFLVSFYNNEISEKSEIFDDQFSVERPDGSNFTLKIRSTKLEDSAMYFCASNEMGMAGGETQYFGPGTRLLVL.